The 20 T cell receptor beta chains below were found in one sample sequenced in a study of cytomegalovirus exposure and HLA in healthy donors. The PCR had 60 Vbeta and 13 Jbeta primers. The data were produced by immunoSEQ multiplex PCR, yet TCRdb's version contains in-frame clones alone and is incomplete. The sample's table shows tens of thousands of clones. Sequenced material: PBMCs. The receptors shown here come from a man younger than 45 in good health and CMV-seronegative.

CDR3 bases: TGTGCCAGCAGTTTGATCACTAGCGGGAGCGACAATGAGCAGTTCTTC. Translation: CASSLITSGSDNEQFF. This rearrangement joins TRBV27 to TRBJ2-1, with TRBD2 identical over 11 bases. The CDR3 is 16 residues long. The germline V gene encodes CDR1 MNHEY and CDR2 SMNVEV (reference sequence). V lost 3 bases to trimming and J lost 5 bases; unmatched junction nucleotides: 6.

CDR3 nucleotides: TGTGCCAGTAGTAAGCGGGAGGCACGAGAGACCCAGTACTTC. It specifies CASSKREARETQYF. This sequence joins TRBV19 and TRBJ2-5, with 9 bases matching TRBD2. The V segment lost 4 bases and the J segment 4 bases; nucleotides outside the gene matches: 4. Germline CDR1 is LNHDA and CDR2 is SQIVND (reference sequence). This CDR3 spans 14 amino acids.

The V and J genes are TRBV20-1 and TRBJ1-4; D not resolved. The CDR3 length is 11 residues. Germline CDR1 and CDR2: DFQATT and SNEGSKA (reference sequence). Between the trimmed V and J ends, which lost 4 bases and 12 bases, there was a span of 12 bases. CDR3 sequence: CSATSEEELFF. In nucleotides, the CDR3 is TGCAGTGCTACGTCCGAGGAGGAACTGTTTTTT.

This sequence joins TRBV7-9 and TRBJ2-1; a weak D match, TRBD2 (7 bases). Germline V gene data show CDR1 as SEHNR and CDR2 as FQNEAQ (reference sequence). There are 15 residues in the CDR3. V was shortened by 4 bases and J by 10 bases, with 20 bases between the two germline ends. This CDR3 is CASSSPPGGGSEQFF. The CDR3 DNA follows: TGTGCCAGCAGCTCCCCGCCGGGCGGGGGCTCCGAGCAGTTCTTC.

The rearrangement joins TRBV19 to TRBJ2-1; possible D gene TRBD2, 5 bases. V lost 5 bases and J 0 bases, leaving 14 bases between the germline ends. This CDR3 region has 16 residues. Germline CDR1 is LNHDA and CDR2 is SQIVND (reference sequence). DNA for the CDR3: TGTGCCAGTAGTTCCCGGACTGTGAGCTCCTACAATGAGCAGTTCTTC. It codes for CASSSRTVSSYNEQFF.

The CDR3 DNA sequence: TGTGCCAGCAGTACGACAGGGGTTGGAAACACCATATATTTT. Its translation is CASSTTGVGNTIYF. This chain joins TRBV6-1 and TRBJ1-3; TRBD1 matches 8 bases. CDR3 size: 14 residues. Unmatched junction bases numbered 3, after V lost 5 bases and J lost 3 bases. CDR1 and CDR2 from the germline V gene are MNHNS and SASEGT.

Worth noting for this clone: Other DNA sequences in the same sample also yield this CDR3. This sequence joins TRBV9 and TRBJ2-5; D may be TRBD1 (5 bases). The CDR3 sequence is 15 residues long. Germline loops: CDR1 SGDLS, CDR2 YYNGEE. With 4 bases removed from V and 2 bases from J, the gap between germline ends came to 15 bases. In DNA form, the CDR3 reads TGTGCCAGCAGCCTTCGTTTTGACAGACAAGAGACCCAGTACTTC. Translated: CASSLRFDRQETQYF.

The CDR3 sequence: CASSGQNTEAFF. CDR3 nucleotides: TGCGCCAGCAGCGGACAGAACACTGAAGCTTTCTTT. The J gene is TRBJ1-1, the V gene TRBV5-1, with TRBD1 as a possible D gene (5 bases). V was trimmed by 4 bases and J by 1 base, leaving 5 bases between them. The CDR3 covers 12 residues. Germline CDR1 is SGHRS and CDR2 is YFSETQ.

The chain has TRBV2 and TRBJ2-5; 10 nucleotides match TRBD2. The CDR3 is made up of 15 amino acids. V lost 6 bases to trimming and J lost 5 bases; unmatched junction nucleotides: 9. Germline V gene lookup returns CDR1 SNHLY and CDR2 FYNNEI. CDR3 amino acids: CASSQREGRGETQYF. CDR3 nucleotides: TGTGCCAGCAGCCAGCGGGAGGGCCGTGGGGAGACCCAGTACTTC.

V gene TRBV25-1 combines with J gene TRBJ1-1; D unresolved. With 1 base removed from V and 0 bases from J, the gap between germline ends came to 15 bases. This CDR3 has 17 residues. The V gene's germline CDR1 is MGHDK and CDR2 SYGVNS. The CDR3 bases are TGTGCCAGCAGTGAATCGAGAGGCCTGTTCATGAACACTGAAGCTTTCTTT. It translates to CASSESRGLFMNTEAFF.

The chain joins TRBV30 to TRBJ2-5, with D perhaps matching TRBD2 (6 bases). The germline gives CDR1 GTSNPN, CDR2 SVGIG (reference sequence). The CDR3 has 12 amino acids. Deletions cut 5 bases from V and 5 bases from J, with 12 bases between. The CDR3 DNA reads TGTGCCTGGTGTAGGAGGGATGAGACCCAGTACTTC. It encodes CAWCRRDETQYF.

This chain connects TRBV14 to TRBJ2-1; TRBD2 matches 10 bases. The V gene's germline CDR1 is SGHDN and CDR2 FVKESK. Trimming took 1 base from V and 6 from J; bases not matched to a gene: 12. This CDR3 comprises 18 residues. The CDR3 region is CASSQVPRRAGGPNEQFF. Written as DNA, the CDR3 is TGTGCCAGCAGCCAAGTGCCCCGGCGAGCGGGAGGGCCCAATGAGCAGTTCTTC.

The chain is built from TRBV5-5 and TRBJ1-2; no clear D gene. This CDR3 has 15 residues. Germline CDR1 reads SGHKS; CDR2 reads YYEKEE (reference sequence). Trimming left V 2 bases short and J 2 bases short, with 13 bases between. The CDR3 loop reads CASSFLASQNYGYTF. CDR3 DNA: TGTGCCAGCAGCTTTTTAGCCAGCCAGAACTATGGCTACACCTTC.

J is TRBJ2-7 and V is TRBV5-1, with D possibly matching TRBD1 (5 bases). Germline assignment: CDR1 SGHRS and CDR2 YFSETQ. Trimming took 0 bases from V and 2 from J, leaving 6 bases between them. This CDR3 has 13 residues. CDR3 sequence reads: CASSLGGTYEQYF. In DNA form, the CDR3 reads TGCGCCAGCAGCTTGGGGGGCACCTACGAGCAGTACTTC.

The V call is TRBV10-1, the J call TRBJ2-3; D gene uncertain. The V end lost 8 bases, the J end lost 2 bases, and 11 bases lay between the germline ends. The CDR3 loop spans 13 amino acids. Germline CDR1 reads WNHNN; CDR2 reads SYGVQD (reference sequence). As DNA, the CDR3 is TGCGCCAGCTCCCGAGGTCTCACAGATACGCAGTATTTT. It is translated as CASSRGLTDTQYF.

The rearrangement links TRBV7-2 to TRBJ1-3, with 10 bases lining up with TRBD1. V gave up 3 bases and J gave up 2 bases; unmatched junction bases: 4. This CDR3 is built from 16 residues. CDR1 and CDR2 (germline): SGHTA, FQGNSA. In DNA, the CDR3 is TGTGCCAGCAGCTTCAAAGGGACAGGGGCTGGAAACACCATATATTTT. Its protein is CASSFKGTGAGNTIYF.

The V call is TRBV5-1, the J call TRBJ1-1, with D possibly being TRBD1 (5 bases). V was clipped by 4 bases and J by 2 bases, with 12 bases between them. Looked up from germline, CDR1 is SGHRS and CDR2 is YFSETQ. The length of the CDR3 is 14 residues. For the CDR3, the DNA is TGCGCCAGCAGCACGGGACTCCTCAACACTGAAGCTTTCTTT. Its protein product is CASSTGLLNTEAFF.

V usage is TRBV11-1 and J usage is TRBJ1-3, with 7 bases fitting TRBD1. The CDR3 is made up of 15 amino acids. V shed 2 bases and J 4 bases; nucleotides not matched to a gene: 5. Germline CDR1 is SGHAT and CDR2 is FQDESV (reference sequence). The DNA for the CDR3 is TGTGCCAGCAGCTTACGGGACAGAAGAGGAAACACCATATATTTT. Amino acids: CASSLRDRRGNTIYF.

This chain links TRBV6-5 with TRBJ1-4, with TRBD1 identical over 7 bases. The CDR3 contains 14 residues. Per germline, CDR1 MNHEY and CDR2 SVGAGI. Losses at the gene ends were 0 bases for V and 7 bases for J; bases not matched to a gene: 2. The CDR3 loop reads CASSYSGTAEKLFF. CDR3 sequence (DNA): TGTGCCAGCAGTTACTCAGGGACAGCTGAAAAACTGTTTTTT.

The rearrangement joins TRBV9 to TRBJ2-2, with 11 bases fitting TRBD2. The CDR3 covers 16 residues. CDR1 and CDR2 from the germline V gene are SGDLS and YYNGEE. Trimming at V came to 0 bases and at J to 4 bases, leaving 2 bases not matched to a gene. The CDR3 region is CASSVVLAGGTGELFF. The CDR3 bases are TGTGCCAGCAGCGTAGTTCTAGCGGGAGGCACCGGGGAGCTGTTTTTT.